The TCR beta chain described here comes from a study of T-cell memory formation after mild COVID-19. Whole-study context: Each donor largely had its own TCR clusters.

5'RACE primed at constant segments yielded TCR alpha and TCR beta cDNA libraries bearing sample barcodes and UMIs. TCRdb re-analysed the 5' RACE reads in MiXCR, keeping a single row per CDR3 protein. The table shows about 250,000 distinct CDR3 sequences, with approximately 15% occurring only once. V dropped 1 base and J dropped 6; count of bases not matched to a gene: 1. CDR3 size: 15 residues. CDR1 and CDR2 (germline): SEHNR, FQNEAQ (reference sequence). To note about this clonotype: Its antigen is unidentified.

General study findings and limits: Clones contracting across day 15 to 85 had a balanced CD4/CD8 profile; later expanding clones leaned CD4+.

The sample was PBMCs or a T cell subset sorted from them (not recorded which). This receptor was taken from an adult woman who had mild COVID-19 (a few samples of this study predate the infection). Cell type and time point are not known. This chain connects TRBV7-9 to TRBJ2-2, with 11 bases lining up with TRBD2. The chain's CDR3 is CASSLGLAGPGELFF. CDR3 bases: TGTGCCAGCAGCTTAGGACTAGCGGGACCCGGGGAGCTGTTTTTT.